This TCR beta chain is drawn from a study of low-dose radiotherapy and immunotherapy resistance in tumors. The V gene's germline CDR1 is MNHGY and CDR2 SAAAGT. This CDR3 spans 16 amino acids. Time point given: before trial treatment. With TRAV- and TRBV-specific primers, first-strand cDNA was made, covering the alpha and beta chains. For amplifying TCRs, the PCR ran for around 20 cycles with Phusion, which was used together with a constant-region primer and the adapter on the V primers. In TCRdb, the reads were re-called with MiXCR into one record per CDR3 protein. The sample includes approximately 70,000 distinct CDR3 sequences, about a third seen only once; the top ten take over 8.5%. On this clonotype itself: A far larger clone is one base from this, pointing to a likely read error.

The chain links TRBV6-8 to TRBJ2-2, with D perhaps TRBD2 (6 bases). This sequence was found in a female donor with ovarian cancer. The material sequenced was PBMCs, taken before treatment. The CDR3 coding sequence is TGTGCCAGCAGTTACACGGGAGTGGGTGACACCGGGGAGCGGTTTTTT. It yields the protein CASSYTGVGDTGERFF.